The next 15 T cell receptor beta chains were all read from a single sample in a study of CD8+ T cells in alopecia areata. Reverse transcription of extracted RNA yielded cDNA, which provided the sequencing template. Only in-frame clones appear in the TCRdb table, and some are missing; sequencing was by immunoSEQ multiplex PCR. The sample holds 200,000 to 250,000 clones, around three fifths seen once. The material sequenced was CD8+ T cells sorted from blood. These receptors all come from a human donor in good health.

This clone was found a few times. The chain uses TRBV25-1 and TRBJ2-7; 9 positions match TRBD1. V gave up 3 bases and J gave up 4 bases; unmatched junction bases: 4. This CDR3 spans 14 amino acids. Looked up from germline, CDR1 is MGHDK and CDR2 is SYGVNS. This CDR3 is CASSETGQGYEQYF. CDR3 bases: TGTGCCAGCAGTGAGACGGGACAGGGTTACGAGCAGTACTTC.

This clone was seen a few times. V usage is TRBV29-1 and J usage is TRBJ1-2; no reliable D call. This CDR3 has 9 amino acids. Trimming removed 6 bases at V and 12 bases at J, with 11 bases between. The V gene's germline CDR1 is SQVTM and CDR2 ANQGSEA. For the CDR3, the DNA is TGCAGCGTCCAACCTGCAAACACCTTC. Amino acids: CSVQPANTF. The whole variable domain, remainder taken from reference TRBV29-1 and TRBJ1-2, is SAVISQKPSRDICQRGTSLTIQCQVDSQVTMMFWYRQQPGQSLTLIATANQGSEATYESGFVIDKFPISRPNLTFSTLTVSNMSPEDSSIYLCSVQPANTFGSGTRLTVV.

Concerning this clone: This same CDR3 is encoded by further DNA sequences in the sample. The rearrangement links TRBV29-1 to TRBJ1-1; D gene unclear. Germline V lookup: CDR1 SQVTM, CDR2 ANQGSEA. The CDR3 has 13 amino acids. Trimming took off 0 bases at V and 0 bases at J, with 5 bases between the two ends. Here the CDR3 DNA reads TGCAGCGTTGAAGAAAAGCTGAACACTGAAGCTTTCTTT. It codes for CSVEEKLNTEAFF.

This clone was found once. DNA of the CDR3: TGTGCCAGCAGACATACAGGGGGCACTGAAGCTTTCTTT. It codes for CASRHTGGTEAFF. V and J are TRBV2 and TRBJ1-1; 8 bases are a match to TRBD1. Germline CDR1 and CDR2: SNHLY and FYNNEI. This CDR3 is 13 amino acids long. The J segment lost 4 bases and the V segment lost 6 bases, leaving 4 bases of the junction unmatched.

The rearrangement joins TRBV2 to TRBJ2-7, with TRBD2 matching 10 bases. V dropped 4 bases and J dropped 2; count of bases not matched to a gene: 8. The germline CDR1 and CDR2 sequences are SNHLY and FYNNEI. CDR3 size: 16 residues. The CDR3 loop is CASSGRTSGPTYEQYF. The CDR3 coding sequence is TGTGCCAGCAGTGGGAGGACTAGCGGACCTACCTACGAGCAGTACTTC.

This chain uses TRBV11-2 with TRBJ2-1; TRBD2 agrees at 12 bases. The V gene end was trimmed by 5 bases and the J gene end by 3 bases; junction bases not matched to a gene: 5. This CDR3 comprises 16 residues. The germline gives CDR1 SGHAT, CDR2 FQNNGV. Here the CDR3 reads CASSKGLAGSYNEQFF. In DNA, the CDR3 is TGTGCCAGCAGCAAAGGACTAGCGGGGAGCTACAATGAGCAGTTCTTC.

Only a few counts were recorded for this clone. The chain couples TRBV5-6 to TRBJ2-1, with D unclear. V lost 1 base and J lost 7, with 6 bases in between. This CDR3 is built from 12 residues. Germline CDR1 and CDR2: SGHDT and YYEEEE. The CDR3 loop reads CASSLNRNEQFF. The CDR3 DNA reads as TGTGCCAGCAGCTTGAACAGAAATGAGCAGTTCTTC.

CDR3 in DNA: TGTGCCACCAACACTGAGGGTGCCGGGGAGACCCAGTACTTC. Amino acid sequence: CATNTEGAGETQYF. The rearrangement joins TRBV15 to TRBJ2-5, with a tentative D call TRBD2 (5 bases). In germline, CDR1 is LNHNV, CDR2 YYDKDF (reference sequence). Trimming removed 7 bases from V and 5 bases from J, with 17 bases in between. The CDR3 loop spans 14 amino acids.

This clone turned up a few times. This sequence joins TRBV9 and TRBJ1-1; 8 nucleotides match TRBD1. The ends lost 4 bases at V and 0 bases at J; junction bases unmatched: 5. Germline V gene sequence: CDR1 SGDLS, CDR2 YYNGEE. The CDR3 contains 15 residues. The CDR3 region has the DNA TGTGCCAGCAGCTCCAGGGGGCGAATGAACACTGAAGCTTTCTTT. This sequence encodes CASSSRGRMNTEAFF.

The chain uses TRBV29-1 and TRBJ1-2; 10 bases map to TRBD1. Trimming removed 7 bases from V and 6 bases from J; junction bases left unmatched: 11. The CDR3 is 14 residues long. The germline V gene encodes CDR1 SQVTM and CDR2 ANQGSEA. CDR3 protein: CSAPSPGTGDGYTF. The DNA for the CDR3 is TGCAGCGCCCCATCCCCCGGGACAGGGGATGGCTACACCTTC.

This sequence joins TRBV6-5 and TRBJ1-6; D might be TRBD1 (6 bases). CDR3 size: 14 residues. The V end lost 5 bases, the J end lost 9 bases, and 14 bases lay between the germline ends. Germline assignment: CDR1 MNHEY and CDR2 SVGAGI. In DNA, the CDR3 is TGTGCCAGCAGTAACCTCGGACAGTTTTCACCCCTCCACTTT. Protein: CASSNLGQFSPLHF.

V gene TRBV7-8 combines with J gene TRBJ1-4; maybe TRBD1 (5 bases). The CDR3 runs 13 residues. CDR1 is SGHVS, CDR2 FQNEAQ, per germline. V shed 5 bases and J shed 7 bases, with 11 bases lying between them. For the CDR3, the DNA is TGTGCCAGCAGCGCCGGGACCTCTGAAAAACTGTTTTTT. Translating gives CASSAGTSEKLFF.

This clone has a handful of counts. CDR3 nucleotides: TGTGCCAGCAGCCCCGGGACTAGCGGGGGGGCAACCGATACGCAGTATTTT. It yields the protein CASSPGTSGGATDTQYF. The chain combines TRBV13 with TRBJ2-3; the match to TRBD2 covers 16 bases. Trimming took 5 bases from V and 6 from J; bases not matched to a gene: 8. This CDR3 has 17 residues. CDR1 is PRHDT, CDR2 FYEKMQ, per germline (reference sequence). The full variable domain, completed using reference TRBV13 and TRBJ2-3, is AAGVIQSPRHLIKEKRETATLKCYPIPRHDTVYWYQQGPGQDPQFLISFYEKMQSDKGSIPDRFSAQQFSDYHSELNMSSLELGDSALYFCASSPGTSGGATDTQYFGPGTRLTVL.

The V call is TRBV11-2, the J call TRBJ2-7; 7 bases match TRBD1. The CDR3 covers 14 residues. Germline V CDR1 and CDR2: SGHAT, FQNNGV. Trimming removed 5 bases from V and 6 bases from J; junction bases left unmatched: 10. Here the CDR3 DNA reads TGTGCCAGCAGCCAATTGACAGGGTTGGGCGAGCAGTACTTC. It yields the protein CASSQLTGLGEQYF.

The chain joins TRBV2 to TRBJ1-2; no clear D gene. V was shortened by 3 bases and J by 7 bases, with 3 bases between the two germline ends. This CDR3 is 10 amino acids long. The germline CDR1 and CDR2 sequences are SNHLY and FYNNEI. In nucleotides, the CDR3 is TGTGCCAGCAGTGATTCTGGCTACACCTTC. The encoded protein is CASSDSGYTF.